The T cell receptor beta chain described here comes from a study of blood T cell repertoires in COVID-19. Study-wide context: There were acute and convalescent COVID-19 samples, and they came from the United States, Italy and Spain.

Participant age was roughly 18 to 90 years, and participants resided in 20 to 30 US areas. The CDR3 totals 15 residues. The V gene lost 3 bases and the J gene lost 8 bases, with 18 bases spanning the gap. Germline V gene lookup returns CDR1 SGHRS and CDR2 YFSETQ. Under the authors' procedure: Scientists estimated how many nucleated cells there were by amplifying reference gene primers. Some clones are missing from TCRdb's copy, which holds only in-frame ones; the method was immunoSEQ multiplex PCR. The V and J calls and clone size are taken from that table; D and trimming were inferred from the DNA. The table records 130,000 or so clones, about 79% of them present only once.

This chain uses TRBV5-1 with TRBJ2-1, with a weak D call TRBD2 (5 bases). The sequenced material came from PBMCs or T cells enriched from blood (not recorded which). The sequence came from a man aged 50 or older who had recovered from COVID-19. The CDR3 DNA reads as TGCGCCAGCAGCTCAACACTAGGTGGAGGCCATGAGCAGTTCTTC. This translates into CASSSTLGGGHEQFF. The whole variable domain, filled in from reference TRBV5-1 and TRBJ2-1, reads KAGVTQTPRYLIKTRGQQVTLSCSPISGHRSVSWYQQTPGQGLQFLFEYFSETQRNKGNFPGRFSGRQFSNSRSEMNVSTLELGDSALYLCASSSTLGGGHEQFFGPGTRLTVL.